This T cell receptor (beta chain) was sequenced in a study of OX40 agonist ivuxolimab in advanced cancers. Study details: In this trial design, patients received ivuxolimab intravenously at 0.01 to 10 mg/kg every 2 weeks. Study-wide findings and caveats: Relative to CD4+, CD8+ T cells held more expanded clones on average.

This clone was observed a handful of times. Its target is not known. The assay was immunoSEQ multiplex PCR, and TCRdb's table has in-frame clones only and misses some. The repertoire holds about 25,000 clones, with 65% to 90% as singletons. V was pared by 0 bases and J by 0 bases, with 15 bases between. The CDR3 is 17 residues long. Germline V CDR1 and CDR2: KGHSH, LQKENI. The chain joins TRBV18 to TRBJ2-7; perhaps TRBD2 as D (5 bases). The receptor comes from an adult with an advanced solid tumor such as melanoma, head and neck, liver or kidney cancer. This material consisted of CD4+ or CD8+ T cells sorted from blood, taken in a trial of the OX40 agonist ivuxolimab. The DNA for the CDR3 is TGTGCCAGCTCACCACCTCCTCCCGGACTGAGCTCCTACGAGCAGTACTTC. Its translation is CASSPPPPGLSSYEQYF.